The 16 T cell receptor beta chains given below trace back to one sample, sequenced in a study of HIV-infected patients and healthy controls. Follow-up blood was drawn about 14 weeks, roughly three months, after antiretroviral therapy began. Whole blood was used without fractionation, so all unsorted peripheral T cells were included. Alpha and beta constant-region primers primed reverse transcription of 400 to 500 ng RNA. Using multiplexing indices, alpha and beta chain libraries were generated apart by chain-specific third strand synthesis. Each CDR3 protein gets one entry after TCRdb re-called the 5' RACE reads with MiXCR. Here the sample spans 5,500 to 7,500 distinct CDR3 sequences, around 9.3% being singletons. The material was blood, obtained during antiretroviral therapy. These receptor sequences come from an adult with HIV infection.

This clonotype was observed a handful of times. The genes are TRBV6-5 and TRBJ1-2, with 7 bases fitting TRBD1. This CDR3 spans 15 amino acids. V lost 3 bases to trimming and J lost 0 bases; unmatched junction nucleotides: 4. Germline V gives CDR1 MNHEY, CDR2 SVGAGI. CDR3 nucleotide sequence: TGTGCCAGCAGTTATGACAGGGCGACTAACTATGGCTACACCTTC. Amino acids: CASSYDRATNYGYTF.

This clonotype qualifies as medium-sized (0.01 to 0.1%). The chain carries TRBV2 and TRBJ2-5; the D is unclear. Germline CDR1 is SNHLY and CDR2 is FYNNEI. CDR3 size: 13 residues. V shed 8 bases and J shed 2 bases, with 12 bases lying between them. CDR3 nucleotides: TGTGCCAGCGCGCGCAACCGACAAGAGACCCAGTACTTC. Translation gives CASARNRQETQYF.

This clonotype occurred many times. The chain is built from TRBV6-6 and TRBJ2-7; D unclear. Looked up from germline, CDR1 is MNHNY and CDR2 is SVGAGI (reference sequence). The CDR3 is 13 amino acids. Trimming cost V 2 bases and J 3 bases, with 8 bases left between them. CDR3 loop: CASSYEYNYEQYF. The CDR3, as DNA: TGTGCCAGCAGTTACGAGTACAACTACGAGCAGTACTTC.

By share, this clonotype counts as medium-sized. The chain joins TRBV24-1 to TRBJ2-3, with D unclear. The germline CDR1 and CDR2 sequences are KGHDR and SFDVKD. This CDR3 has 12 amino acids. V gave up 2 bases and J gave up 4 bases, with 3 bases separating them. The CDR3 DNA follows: TGTGCCACCAGTGATTATTCAGATACGCAGTATTTT. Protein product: CATSDYSDTQYF.

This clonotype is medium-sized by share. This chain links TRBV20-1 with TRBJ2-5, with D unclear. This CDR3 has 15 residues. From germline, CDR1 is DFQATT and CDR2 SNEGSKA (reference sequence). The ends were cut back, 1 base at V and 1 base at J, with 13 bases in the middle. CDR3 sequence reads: CSARGQRAFQETQYF. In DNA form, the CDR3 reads TGCAGTGCTAGAGGGCAAAGGGCCTTCCAAGAGACCCAGTACTTC.

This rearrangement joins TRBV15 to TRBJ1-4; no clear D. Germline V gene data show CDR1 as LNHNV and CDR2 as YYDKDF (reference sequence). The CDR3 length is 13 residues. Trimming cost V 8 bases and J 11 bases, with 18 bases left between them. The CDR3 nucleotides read TGTGCCACCTGGTCTGGTAGGGCCGAGAAACTGTTTTTT. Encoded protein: CATWSGRAEKLFF.

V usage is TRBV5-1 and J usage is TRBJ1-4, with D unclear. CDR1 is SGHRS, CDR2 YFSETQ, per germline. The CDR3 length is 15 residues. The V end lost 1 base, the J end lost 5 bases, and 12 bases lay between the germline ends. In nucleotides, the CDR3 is TGCGCCAGCAGCTTGTTATTCTTGCAGAATGAAAAACTGTTTTTT. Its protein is CASSLLFLQNEKLFF.

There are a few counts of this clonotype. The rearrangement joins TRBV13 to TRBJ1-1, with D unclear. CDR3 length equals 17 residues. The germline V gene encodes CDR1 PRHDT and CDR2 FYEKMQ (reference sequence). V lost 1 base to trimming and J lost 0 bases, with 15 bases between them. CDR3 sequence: CASSLAALGRMNTEAFF. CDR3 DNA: TGTGCCAGCAGCTTAGCCGCCCTTGGCAGAATGAACACTGAAGCTTTCTTT.

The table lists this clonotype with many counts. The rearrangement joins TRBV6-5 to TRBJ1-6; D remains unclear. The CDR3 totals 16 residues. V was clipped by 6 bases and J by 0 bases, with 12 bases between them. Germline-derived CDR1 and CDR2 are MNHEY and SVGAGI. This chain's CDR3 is CASSPHTSSYNSPLHF. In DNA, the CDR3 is TGTGCCAGCAGCCCCCACACGAGCTCCTATAATTCACCCCTCCACTTT.

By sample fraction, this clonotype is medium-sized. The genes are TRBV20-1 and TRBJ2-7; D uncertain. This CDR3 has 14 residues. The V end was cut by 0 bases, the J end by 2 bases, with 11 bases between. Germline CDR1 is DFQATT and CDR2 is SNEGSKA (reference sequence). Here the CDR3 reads CSARDTRTAYEQYF. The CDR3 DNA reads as TGCAGTGCTAGAGATACAAGAACTGCCTACGAGCAGTACTTC.

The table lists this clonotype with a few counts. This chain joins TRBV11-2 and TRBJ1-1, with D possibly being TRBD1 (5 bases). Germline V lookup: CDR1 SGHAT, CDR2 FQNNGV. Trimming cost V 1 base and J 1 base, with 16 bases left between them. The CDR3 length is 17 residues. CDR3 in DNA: TGTGCCAGCAGCTTAGGGGTTGGTAGGGGATCGAACACTGAAGCTTTCTTT. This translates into CASSLGVGRGSNTEAFF.

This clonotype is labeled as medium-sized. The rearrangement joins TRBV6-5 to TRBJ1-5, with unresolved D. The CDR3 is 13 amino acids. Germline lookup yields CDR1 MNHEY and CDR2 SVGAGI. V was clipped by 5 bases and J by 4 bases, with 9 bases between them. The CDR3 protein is CASSTRRNQPQHF. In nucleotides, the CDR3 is TGTGCCAGCAGTACCCGGAGGAATCAGCCCCAGCATTTT.

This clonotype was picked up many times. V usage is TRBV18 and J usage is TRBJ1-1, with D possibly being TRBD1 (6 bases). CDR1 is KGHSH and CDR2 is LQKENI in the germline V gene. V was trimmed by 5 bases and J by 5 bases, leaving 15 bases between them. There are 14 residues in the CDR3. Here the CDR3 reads CASSSSGGRTEAFF. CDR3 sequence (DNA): TGTGCCAGCTCAAGTTCCGGGGGCCGGACTGAAGCTTTCTTT.

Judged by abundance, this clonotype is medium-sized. CDR3 protein: CASIGATDTQYF. The CDR3 DNA is TGTGCCAGCATAGGTGCTACAGATACGCAGTATTTT. The rearrangement joins TRBV5-4 to TRBJ2-3; no firm D call. CDR1 is SGHNT and CDR2 is YYREEE in the germline V gene (reference sequence). The CDR3 has 12 residues. Trimming took off 6 bases at V and 3 bases at J, with 8 bases between the two ends. The full variable domain, with the rest looked up from reference TRBV5-4 and TRBJ2-3, is ETGVTQSPTHLIKTRGQQVTLRCSSQSGHNTVSWYQQALGQGPQFIFQYYREEENGRGNFPPRFSGLQFPNYSSELNVNALELDDSALYLCASIGATDTQYFGPGTRLTVL.

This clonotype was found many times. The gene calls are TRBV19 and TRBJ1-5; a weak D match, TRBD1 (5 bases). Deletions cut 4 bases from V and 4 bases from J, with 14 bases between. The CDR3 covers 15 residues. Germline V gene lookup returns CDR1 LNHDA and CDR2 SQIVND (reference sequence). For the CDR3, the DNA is TGTGCCAGTAGTACCTGGGGCAGGAAGAATCAGCCCCAGCATTTT. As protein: CASSTWGRKNQPQHF.

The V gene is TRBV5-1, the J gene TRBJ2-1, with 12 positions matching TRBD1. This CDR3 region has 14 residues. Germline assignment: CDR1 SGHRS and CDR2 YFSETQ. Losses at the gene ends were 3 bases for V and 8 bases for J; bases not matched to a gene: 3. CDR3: CASSSGQGADEQFF. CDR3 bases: TGCGCCAGCAGCTCGGGACAGGGGGCTGATGAGCAGTTCTTC.